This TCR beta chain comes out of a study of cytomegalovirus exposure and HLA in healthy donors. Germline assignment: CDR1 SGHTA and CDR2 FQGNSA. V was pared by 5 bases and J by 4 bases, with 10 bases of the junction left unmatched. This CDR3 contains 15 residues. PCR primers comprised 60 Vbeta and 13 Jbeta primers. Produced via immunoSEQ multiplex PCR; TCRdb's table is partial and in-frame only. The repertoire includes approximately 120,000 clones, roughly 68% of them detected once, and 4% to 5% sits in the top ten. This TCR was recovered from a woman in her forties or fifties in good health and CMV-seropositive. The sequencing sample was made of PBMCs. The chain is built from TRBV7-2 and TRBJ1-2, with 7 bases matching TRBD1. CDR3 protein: CASSRDRDQSYGYTF. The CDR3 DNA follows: TGTGCCAGCAGCAGAGACAGGGATCAATCCTATGGCTACACCTTC. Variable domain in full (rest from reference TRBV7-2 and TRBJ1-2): GAGVSQSPSNKVTEKGKDVELRCDPISGHTALYWYRQSLGQGLEFLIYFQGNSAPDKSGLPSDRFSAERTGGSVSTLTIQRTQQEDSAVYLCASSRDRDQSYGYTFGSGTRLTVV.